The 2 T cell receptor beta chains in this list originate from one sample, sequenced in a study of cytomegalovirus exposure and HLA in healthy donors. With 60 Vbeta and 13 Jbeta primers, the PCR was carried out. Clones were sequenced by immunoSEQ multiplex PCR, and TCRdb holds only the in-frame ones, with some missing. The sample's table shows approximately 58,000 clones. Sequencing was done on a sample of PBMCs. These receptors were collected from a woman aged 45 to 65 in good health and CMV-seropositive.

The chain joins TRBV2 to TRBJ1-6, with D perhaps TRBD1 (6 bases). The CDR3 runs to 15 residues. V was clipped by 6 bases and J by 11 bases, with 20 bases between them. CDR1 SNHLY and CDR2 FYNNEI come from the germline V gene. The CDR3 here is CASREPDRLSAPLHF. CDR3 DNA sequence: TGTGCCAGCAGGGAACCCGACAGGTTGAGTGCACCCCTCCACTTT. Full variable domain (rest looked up from reference TRBV2 and TRBJ1-6): EPEVTQTPSHQVTQMGQEVILRCVPISNHLYFYWYRQILGQKVEFLVSFYNNEISEKSEIFDDQFSVERPDGSNFTLKIRSTKLEDSAMYFCASREPDRLSAPLHFGNGTRLTVT.

J is TRBJ1-5 and V is TRBV7-9; 9 bases line up with TRBD1. Germline CDR1 is SEHNR and CDR2 is FQNEAQ (reference sequence). Germline trimming cut 6 bases from V and 7 bases from J; bases unmatched to any gene: 4. The length of the CDR3 is 13 residues. The CDR3 loop is CASSRTGAQPQHF. The DNA of the CDR3 is TGTGCCAGCAGTCGGACAGGGGCCCAGCCCCAGCATTTT.